This is a list of T cell receptor beta chains from one sample in a study of T cell repertoires in aging, cancer and after chemotherapy. TCRdb re-called the multiplex PCR reads through MiXCR, storing one row per CDR3 protein. The repertoire includes some 2,000 distinct CDR3 sequences, 20% to 25% of them detected once, and over 55% sits in the top ten. Sequenced: blood. The source is a human donor with a solid tumor. CDR3s leave out the opening cysteine and the closing phenylalanine or tryptophan.

TRBV20-1	TRBJ2-7	SARDPAGPFYEQY
TRBV29-1	TRBJ2-1	SVDSLADDNEQF
TRBV6-5	TRBJ2-1	ASSTQGALGASFNEQF
TRBV15	TRBJ2-5	ATSRGGRQETQY
TRBV24-1	TRBJ2-6	ATSDRDSPQANVLT
TRBV7-9	TRBJ2-1	ASSSSVSGSEQF
TRBV12-3/TRBV12-4	TRBJ1-5	ASCVAGNQPQH
TRBV6-2/TRBV6-3	TRBJ2-3	ASSDPAGDTDTQY
TRBV5-1	TRBJ2-3	ASSLVVAVTDTQY
TRBV30	TRBJ1-3	AWSPQGVVGNTIY
TRBV6-2/TRBV6-3	TRBJ2-7	ASSEAGYSYEQY
TRBV4-3	TRBJ1-6	ASSQDRVRYNSPLH
TRBV9	TRBJ1-3	ASSPTGKAGNTIY
TRBV2	TRBJ2-1	ASSEQGQGEDEQF
TRBV29-1	TRBJ2-6	SVVSGSGANVLT
TRBV7-2	TRBJ2-7	ASSEGQVHEQY
TRBV20-1	TRBJ2-7	SAGTSGSYEQY
TRBV6-4	TRBJ2-1	ASSDSRGHEQF
TRBV20-1	TRBJ2-3	SARDPIAGADTQY
TRBV7-6	TRBJ1-2	ASSLVTGDRNYGYT
TRBV19	TRBJ2-3	ASSLWTADTQY
TRBV5-4	TRBJ1-1	ASSLWTGETF
TRBV30	TRBJ2-2	AWNLRLAHANTGELF
TRBV12-3/TRBV12-4	TRBJ2-1	ASNLRLAEENEQF
TRBV5-1	TRBJ1-2	ASSLGYGNYGYT
TRBV6-5	TRBJ2-6	ASSYAGANVLT
TRBV18	TRBJ1-4	ASSPTNRPNEKLF
TRBV19	TRBJ2-3	ASSIRGLRTDTQY
TRBV6-6	TRBJ1-1	ASSKGGMNTEAF
TRBV5-4	TRBJ1-1	ASSNEYRTEAF
TRBV15	TRBJ1-3	ATSRGWGDFSGNTIY
TRBV19	TRBJ2-1	ASSITGRAVRDEQF
TRBV24-1	TRBJ1-5	ATSDTTGSKYSNQPQH
TRBV6-2/TRBV6-3	TRBJ2-1	ASTLSGSQNEQF
TRBV12-3/TRBV12-4	TRBJ2-7	ASSPTGGGKTYEQY
TRBV6-1	TRBJ1-2	ASSRAGIPNYGYT
TRBV28	TRBJ2-1	ASSLGGSSYNEQF
TRBV5-4	TRBJ1-3	ASRSTPGDFSGNTIY
TRBV5-6	TRBJ1-2	ASSLVGRVNYGYT
TRBV20-1	TRBJ2-1	SAPQGGGENYNEQF
TRBV5-1	TRBJ2-5	ASSSGLAGVEETQY
TRBV19	TRBJ2-3	ASSRTDTQY
TRBV19	TRBJ1-5	ASSIDRDKIWPQH
TRBV4-3	TRBJ2-1	ASSQAIRGTSSTYNEQF
TRBV5-1	TRBJ2-1	ASSPFPGENEQF
TRBV5-1	TRBJ1-2	ASSARDRGPSNYGYT
TRBV7-9	TRBJ2-3	ASSSWAYETDTQY
TRBV29-1	TRBJ2-3	SIDRVEDTQY
TRBV6-2/TRBV6-3	TRBJ1-4	ASSTRTGANEKLF
TRBV21-1	TRBJ1-4	ASSNPQTWGEKLF
TRBV4-2	TRBJ2-1	ASSQVASVNNEQF